The clone carrying this T cell receptor beta chain came up a few times. Its antigen is as yet unknown. This specimen belongs to a study of long-term antiretroviral therapy in people with HIV. An immunoSEQ assay, version v3.0, was performed at survey level. The protocol was immunoSEQ multiplex PCR, while the TCRdb copy is restricted to in-frame clones and leaves out a portion. The repertoire holds roughly 29,000 clones, with approximately 85% as singletons. The study's findings and limits: The study found that diversity rose after ART but stayed below transplant donor controls. Absence of data on ART adherence, viral resistance or therapy changes was noted.

The CDR3 runs to 13 residues. Trimming pared 3 bases from V and 1 base from J, leaving 6 bases between. CDR1 is SSHAT and CDR2 is FNYEAQ in the germline V gene (reference sequence). The chain links TRBV7-7 to TRBJ1-1; no definite D call. The sequenced sample was unsorted PBMCs, obtained 3 years after starting antiretroviral therapy. This TCR was recovered from a man aged 35-49 years with HIV. The CDR3 DNA reads TGTGCCAGCAGCTTTACAGAGAACACTGAAGCTTTCTTT. Translated, it gives CASSFTENTEAFF. Drawing the rest from reference TRBV7-7 and TRBJ1-1, the complete variable domain is GAGVSQSPRYKVTKRGQDVTLRCDPISSHATLYWYQQALGQGPEFLTYFNYEAQPDKSGLPSDRFSAERPEGSISTLTIQRTEQRDSAMYRCASSFTENTEAFFGQGTRLTVV.